The present T cell receptor (beta chain) was sequenced within a study of graft-versus-host responses after intestinal transplantation (dated by TCRdb to 2020 to 2022). For the wider study: Multivisceral, liver-intestinal, or isolated intestinal transplants were received by the recipients. After intestinal transplantation, graft-versus-host and host-versus-graft alloreactive T cell clones in the graft, circulation and bone marrow were tracked using bulk TCR-beta CDR3 sequencing. Rather than being sequenced by the commercial service, samples from a few later patients were sequenced in-house on an Illumina MiSeq and processed with MiXCR. To identify alloreactive clones, pre-transplant mixed lymphocyte reaction products were sequenced and compared with unstimulated pre-transplant donor and recipient T cells. Donor T cell macrochimerism was defined as a peak of at least 4% donor T cells among recipient peripheral blood mononuclear cells. Anti-thymocyte globulin induction was given to all recipients, followed by maintenance tacrolimus and steroids for two to four years. The cohort enrolled about two dozen intestinal transplant recipients, one of whom was a retransplant, and a few patients without pretransplant specimens were excluded. What the study reported, not specific to this receptor: High GvH to HvG T cell clonal ratios were observed in the allografts of patients with donor T cell macrochimerism. Early after transplant, declines in HvG clones were associated with peak levels of circulating GvH clones. GvH clones were detected in recipient bone marrow, and some of these GvH clones were observed earlier in ileal mucosa or blood, consistent with an intestinal mucosal origin. The relatively low number and heterogeneity of intestinal transplant patients limited the conclusions.

This sample's time point label indicates: cells obtained before transplantation from donor or recipient. In the mixed lymphocyte reactions, around 200,000 CFSE-labeled pre-transplant responders were plated with around 200,000 irradiated violet-dye-labeled stimulators and cultured for approximately 6 days. After the mixed lymphocyte reaction, proliferating CD3+CD4+CFSE-low and CD3+CD8+CFSE-low responder cells were FACS-sorted on a BD Influx sorter. The receptor library was made with the immunoSEQ multiplex PCR assay. In most patients, genomic DNA was isolated using the Qiagen DNeasy Blood and Tissue Kit and sent frozen to Adaptive Biotechnologies for TCR sequencing. For most patients, genomic DNA was subjected to high-throughput TCR-beta CDR3 sequencing by Adaptive Biotechnologies. Per the source publication's procedure: Adaptive's ImmunoSEQ software was the source of the TCR sequencing data for 18 patients, while a few other patients were processed with MiXCR and VDJtools. To correct CD4 versus CD8 sorting errors, sequences present in both subsets at a frequency ratio below 5:1 were removed. CDR3 nucleotide sequences shared between donor and recipient were removed because their origin could not be assigned. To count as alloreactive, a clone needed at least 2-fold expansion over unstimulated cells and a minimum CFSE-low frequency of 0.002% (template counts) or 0.001% (read counts). Mappable clones were those detected in sequenced pre-transplant spleen, lymph node, or MLR CFSE-low populations of the donor or recipient. Cumulative frequency of alloreactive clones was calculated as a percentage of all sequences weighted by copy number. TCRdb carries this immuneACCESS record with in-frame sequences only. Its versions omit some clonotypes, under half of them owing to an unresolved V gene in the studies checked, with the rest unexplained. Clone size and V and J calls were adopted from that table, with D and trimming inferred from the DNA. The sample contains about 2,200 clones, roughly a third of them found a single time. The ten largest clones add up to under 35% of the sample.

This clone appeared once. Base qualities are not provided; no much larger clone lies one nucleotide away. This specimen was alloreactive CD8+ T cells from a mixed lymphocyte reaction culture, taken before transplantation. The cell subset or site label, as the study defines it: CFSE-low proliferating T cells sorted from roughly 6-day pre-transplant mixed lymphocyte reaction (GvH or HvG direction). The clonotype was recovered from a human patient who was an organ donor for intestinal transplantation.

For the CDR3, the sequence is CASSRSEEETQYF. Read as DNA, the sequence is TGTGCCAGCAGCCGCTCAGAGGAAGAGACCCAGTACTTC. The V and J segments used are TRBV11-2 and TRBJ2-5; no D segment can be confidently identified. CDR1 SGHAT and CDR2 FQNNGV were looked up in the germline V gene. Taken from cysteine to phenylalanine, the CDR3 has 13 residues. The kept DNA is CDR3 alone, 39 bases in frame from the first base. V is reduced by 5 bases and J by 3 bases, leaving a spacing of 10 bases between them.